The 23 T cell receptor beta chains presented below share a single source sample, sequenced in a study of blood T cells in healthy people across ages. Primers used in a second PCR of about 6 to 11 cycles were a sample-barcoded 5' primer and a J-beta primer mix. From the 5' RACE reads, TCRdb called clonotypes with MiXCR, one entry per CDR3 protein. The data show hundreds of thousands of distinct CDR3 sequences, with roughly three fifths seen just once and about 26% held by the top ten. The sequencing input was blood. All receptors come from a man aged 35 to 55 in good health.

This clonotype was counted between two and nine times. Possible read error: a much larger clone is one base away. CDR3 in amino acids: CASIEGTGGTGTQYF. The DNA for the CDR3 is TGTGCCAGCATCGAGGGGACAGGGGGCACAGGTACGCAGTATTTT. The chain employs TRBV27 and TRBJ2-3, with 12 bases identical to TRBD1. Germline CDR1 reads MNHEY; CDR2 reads SMNVEV (reference sequence). The CDR3 has 15 amino acids.

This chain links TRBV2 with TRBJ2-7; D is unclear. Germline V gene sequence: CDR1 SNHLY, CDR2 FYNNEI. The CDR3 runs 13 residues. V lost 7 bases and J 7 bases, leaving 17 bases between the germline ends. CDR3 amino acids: CASTVDPLGEQYF. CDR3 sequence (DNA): TGTGCCAGCACTGTGGACCCGCTCGGTGAGCAGTACTTC.

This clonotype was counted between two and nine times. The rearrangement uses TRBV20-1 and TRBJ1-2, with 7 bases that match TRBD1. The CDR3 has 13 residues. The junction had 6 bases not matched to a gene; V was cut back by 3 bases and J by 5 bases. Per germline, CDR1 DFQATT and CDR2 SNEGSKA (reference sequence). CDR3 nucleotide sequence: TGCAGTGCTAGGGGGGAGACAGGGTATGGCTACACCTTC. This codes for CSARGETGYGYTF.

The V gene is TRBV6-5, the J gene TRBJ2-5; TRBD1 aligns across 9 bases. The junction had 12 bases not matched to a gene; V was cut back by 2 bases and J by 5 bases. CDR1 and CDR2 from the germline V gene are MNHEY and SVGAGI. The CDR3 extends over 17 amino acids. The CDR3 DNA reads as TGTGCCAGCAGTTACACTTCGGGACAGGGAGTCGGGGAGACCCAGTACTTC. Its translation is CASSYTSGQGVGETQYF.

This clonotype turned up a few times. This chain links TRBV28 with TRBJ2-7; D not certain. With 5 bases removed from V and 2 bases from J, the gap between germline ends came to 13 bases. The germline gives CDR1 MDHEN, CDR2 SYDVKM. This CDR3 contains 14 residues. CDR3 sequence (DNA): TGTGCCAGCAGTCGTCAGGACGGCACCTACGAGCAGTACTTC. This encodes CASSRQDGTYEQYF.

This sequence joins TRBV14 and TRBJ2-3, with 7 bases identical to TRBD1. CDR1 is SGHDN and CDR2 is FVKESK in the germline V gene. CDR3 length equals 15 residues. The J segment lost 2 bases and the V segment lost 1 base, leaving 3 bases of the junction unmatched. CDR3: CASSQATGATDTQYF. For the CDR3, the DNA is TGTGCCAGCAGCCAAGCTACAGGGGCCACAGATACGCAGTATTTT.

CDR3 nucleotides: TGCGCCAGCAGAACAGCGTCTAGCACAGATACGCAGTATTTT. Translating it yields CASRTASSTDTQYF. The chain uses TRBV5-1 and TRBJ2-3; D is unclear. V shed 5 bases and J shed 0 bases, with 10 bases lying between them. Looked up from germline, CDR1 is SGHRS and CDR2 is YFSETQ. The CDR3 loop spans 14 amino acids.

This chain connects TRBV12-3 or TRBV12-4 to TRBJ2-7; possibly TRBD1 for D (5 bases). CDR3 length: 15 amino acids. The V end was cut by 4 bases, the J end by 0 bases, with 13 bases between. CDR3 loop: CASSSGPLNSYEQYF. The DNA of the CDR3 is TGTGCCAGCAGTTCAGGGCCTTTAAACTCCTACGAGCAGTACTTC.

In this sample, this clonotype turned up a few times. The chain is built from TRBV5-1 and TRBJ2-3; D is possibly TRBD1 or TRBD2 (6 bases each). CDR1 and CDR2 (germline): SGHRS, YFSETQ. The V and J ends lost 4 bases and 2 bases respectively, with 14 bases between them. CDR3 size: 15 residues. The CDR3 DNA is TGCGCCAGCAGCCCGCGGAGGGGGTTCACAGATACGCAGTATTTT. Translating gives CASSPRRGFTDTQYF.

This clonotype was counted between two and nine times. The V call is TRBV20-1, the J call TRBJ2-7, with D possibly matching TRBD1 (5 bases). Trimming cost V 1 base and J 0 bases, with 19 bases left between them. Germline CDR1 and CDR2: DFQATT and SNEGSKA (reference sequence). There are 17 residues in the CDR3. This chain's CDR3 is CSARASVDRSSSYEQYF. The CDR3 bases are TGCAGTGCTAGAGCAAGTGTAGACAGATCGAGCTCCTACGAGCAGTACTTC.

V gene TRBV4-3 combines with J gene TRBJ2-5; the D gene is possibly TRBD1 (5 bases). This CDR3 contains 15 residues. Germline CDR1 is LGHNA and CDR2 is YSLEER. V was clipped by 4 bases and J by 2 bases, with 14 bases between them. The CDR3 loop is CASSLTAAGQETQYF. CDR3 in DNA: TGCGCCAGCAGCCTAACTGCGGCAGGGCAAGAGACCCAGTACTTC.

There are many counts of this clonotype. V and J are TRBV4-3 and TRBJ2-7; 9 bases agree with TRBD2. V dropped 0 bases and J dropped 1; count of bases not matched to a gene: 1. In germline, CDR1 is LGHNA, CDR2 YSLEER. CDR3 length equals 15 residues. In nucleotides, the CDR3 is TGCGCCAGCAGCCAAGAAGCGGGAGGATCCTACGAGCAGTACTTC. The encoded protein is CASSQEAGGSYEQYF.

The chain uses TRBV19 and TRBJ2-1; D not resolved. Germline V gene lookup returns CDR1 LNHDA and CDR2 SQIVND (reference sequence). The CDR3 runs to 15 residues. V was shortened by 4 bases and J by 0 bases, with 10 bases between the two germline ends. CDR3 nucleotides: TGTGCCAGTAGTAGCAAGGCGAGCTCCTACAATGAGCAGTTCTTC. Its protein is CASSSKASSYNEQFF.

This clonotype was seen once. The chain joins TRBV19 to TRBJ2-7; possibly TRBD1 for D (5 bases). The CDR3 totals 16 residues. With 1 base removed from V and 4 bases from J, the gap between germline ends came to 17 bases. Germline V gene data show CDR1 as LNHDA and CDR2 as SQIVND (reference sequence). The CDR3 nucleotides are TGTGCCAGTAGTATAGCCGACGTCCAGGGTGGTTACGAGCAGTACTTC. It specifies CASSIADVQGGYEQYF. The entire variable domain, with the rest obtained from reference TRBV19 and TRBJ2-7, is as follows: DGGITQSPKYLFRKEGQNVTLSCEQNLNHDAMYWYRQDPGQGLRLIYYSQIVNDFQKGDIAEGYSVSREKKESFPLTVTSAQKNPTAFYLCASSIADVQGGYEQYFGPGTRLTVT.

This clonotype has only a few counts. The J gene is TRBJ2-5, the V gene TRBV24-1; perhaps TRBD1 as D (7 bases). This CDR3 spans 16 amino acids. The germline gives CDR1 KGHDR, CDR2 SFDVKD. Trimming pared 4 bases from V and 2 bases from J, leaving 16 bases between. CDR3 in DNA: TGTGCCACCAGTGAGTCCCACAGGGGAGGACAAGAGACCCAGTACTTC. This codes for CATSESHRGGQETQYF.

CDR3 protein: CASSWGDYPYNEQFF. CDR3 DNA sequence: TGTGCCAGCAGTTGGGGGGACTACCCCTACAATGAGCAGTTCTTC. V usage is TRBV12-3 or TRBV12-4 and J usage is TRBJ2-1; 7 bases are shared with TRBD2. V shed 4 bases and J 2 bases; nucleotides not matched to a gene: 5. The CDR3 has 15 amino acids.

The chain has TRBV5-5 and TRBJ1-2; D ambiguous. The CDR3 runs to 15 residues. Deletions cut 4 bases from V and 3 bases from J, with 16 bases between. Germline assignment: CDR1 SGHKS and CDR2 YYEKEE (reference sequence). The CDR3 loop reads CASSPTLEDHYGYTF. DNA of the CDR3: TGTGCCAGCAGCCCTACCCTCGAGGACCACTATGGCTACACCTTC.

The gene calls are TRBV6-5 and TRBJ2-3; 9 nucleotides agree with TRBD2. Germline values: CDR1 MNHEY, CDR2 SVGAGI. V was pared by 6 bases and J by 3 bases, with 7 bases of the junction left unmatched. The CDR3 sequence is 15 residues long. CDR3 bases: TGTGCCAGCAGGGGCCCTAGCGGGGTTACAGATACGCAGTATTTT. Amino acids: CASRGPSGVTDTQYF.

As DNA, the CDR3 is TGCGCCAGCAGCCAAGCACAGGGGGAGTCACCCCTCCACTTT. Encoded protein: CASSQAQGESPLHF. The chain employs TRBV4-1 and TRBJ1-6, with 8 bases aligning to TRBD1. Germline CDR1 is MGHRA and CDR2 is YSYEKL. The CDR3 is made up of 14 amino acids. V dropped 1 base and J dropped 10; count of bases not matched to a gene: 3.

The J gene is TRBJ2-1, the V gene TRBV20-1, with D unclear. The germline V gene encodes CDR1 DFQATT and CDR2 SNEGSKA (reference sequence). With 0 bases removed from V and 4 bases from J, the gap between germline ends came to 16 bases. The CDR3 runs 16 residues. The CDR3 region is CSARDPTNKNYNEQFF. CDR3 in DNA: TGCAGTGCTAGAGATCCAACCAACAAGAATTACAATGAGCAGTTCTTC.

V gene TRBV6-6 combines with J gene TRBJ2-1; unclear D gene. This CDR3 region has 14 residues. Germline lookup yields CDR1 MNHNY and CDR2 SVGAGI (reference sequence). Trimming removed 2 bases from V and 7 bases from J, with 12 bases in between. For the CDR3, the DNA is TGTGCCAGCAGTTACGGTCGTAGTTCGAATGAGCAGTTCTTC. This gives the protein CASSYGRSSNEQFF.

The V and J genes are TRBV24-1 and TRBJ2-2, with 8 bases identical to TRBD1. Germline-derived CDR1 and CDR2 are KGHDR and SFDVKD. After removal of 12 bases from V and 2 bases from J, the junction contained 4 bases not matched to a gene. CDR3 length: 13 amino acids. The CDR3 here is CAVGQGNTGELFF. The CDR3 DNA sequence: TGTGCCGTCGGACAGGGCAACACCGGGGAGCTGTTTTTT.

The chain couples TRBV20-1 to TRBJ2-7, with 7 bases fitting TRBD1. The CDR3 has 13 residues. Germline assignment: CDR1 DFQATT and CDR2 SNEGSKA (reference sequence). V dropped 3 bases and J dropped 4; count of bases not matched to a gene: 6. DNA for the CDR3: TGCAGTGCTAGGGACAGGCTACTATACGAGCAGTACTTC. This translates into CSARDRLLYEQYF.